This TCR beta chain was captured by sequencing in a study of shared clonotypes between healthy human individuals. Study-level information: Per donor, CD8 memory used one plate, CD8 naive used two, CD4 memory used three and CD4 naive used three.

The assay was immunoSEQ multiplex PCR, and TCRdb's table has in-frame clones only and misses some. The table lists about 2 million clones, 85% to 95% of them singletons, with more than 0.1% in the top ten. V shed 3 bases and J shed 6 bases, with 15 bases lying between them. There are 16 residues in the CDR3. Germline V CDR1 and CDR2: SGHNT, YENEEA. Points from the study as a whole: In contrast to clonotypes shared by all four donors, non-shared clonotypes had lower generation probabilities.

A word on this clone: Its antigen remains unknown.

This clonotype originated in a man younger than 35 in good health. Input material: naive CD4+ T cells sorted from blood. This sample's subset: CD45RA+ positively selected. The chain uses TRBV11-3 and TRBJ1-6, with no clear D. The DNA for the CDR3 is TGTGCCAGCAGCTTTTATACCGGGTTACTTAATTCACCCCTCCACTTT. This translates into CASSFYTGLLNSPLHF. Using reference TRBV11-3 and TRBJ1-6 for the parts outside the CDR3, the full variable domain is EAGVVQSPRYKIIEKKQPVAFWCNPISGHNTLYWYLQNLGQGPELLIRYENEEAVDDSQLPKDRFSAERLKGVDSTLKIQPAELGDSAVYLCASSFYTGLLNSPLHFGNGTRLTVT.